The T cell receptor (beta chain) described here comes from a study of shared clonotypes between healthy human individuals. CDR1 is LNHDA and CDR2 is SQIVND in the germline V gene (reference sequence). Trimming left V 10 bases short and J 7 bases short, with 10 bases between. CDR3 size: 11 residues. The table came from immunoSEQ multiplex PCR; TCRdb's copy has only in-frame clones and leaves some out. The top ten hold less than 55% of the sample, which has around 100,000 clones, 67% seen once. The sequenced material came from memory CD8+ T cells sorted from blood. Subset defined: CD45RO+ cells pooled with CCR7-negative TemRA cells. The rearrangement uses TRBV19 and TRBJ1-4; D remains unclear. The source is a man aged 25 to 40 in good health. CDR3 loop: CATSSVEKLFF. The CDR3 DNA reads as TGTGCCACCTCCTCGGTTGAAAAACTGTTTTTT.